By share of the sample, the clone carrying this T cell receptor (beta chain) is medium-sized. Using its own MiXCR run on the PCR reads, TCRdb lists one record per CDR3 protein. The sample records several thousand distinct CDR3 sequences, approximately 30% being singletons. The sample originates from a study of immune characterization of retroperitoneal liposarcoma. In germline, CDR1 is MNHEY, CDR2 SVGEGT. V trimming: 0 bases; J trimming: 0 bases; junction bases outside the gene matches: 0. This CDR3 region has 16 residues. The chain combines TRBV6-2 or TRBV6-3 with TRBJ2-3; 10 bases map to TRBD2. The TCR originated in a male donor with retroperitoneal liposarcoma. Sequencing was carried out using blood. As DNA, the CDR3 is TGTGCCAGCAGTTACTCGACTAGCGGGAGCACAGATACGCAGTATTTT. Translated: CASSYSTSGSTDTQYF.